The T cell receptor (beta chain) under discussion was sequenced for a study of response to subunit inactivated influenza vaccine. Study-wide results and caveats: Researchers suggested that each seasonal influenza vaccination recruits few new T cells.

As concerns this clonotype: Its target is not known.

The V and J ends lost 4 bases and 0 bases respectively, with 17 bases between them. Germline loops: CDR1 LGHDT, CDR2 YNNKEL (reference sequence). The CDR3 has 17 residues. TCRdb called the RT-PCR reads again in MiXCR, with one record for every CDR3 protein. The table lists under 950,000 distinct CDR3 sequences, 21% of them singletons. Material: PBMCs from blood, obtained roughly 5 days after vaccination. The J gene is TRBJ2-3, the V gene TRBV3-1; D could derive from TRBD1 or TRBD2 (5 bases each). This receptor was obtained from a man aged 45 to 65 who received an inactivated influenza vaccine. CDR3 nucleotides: TGTGCCAGCAGCCCCCGGCCGGAAGAGGGGAGCACAGATACGCAGTATTTT. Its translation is CASSPRPEEGSTDTQYF.